This T cell receptor beta chain was retrieved from a study of T cell responses to AZD1222 COVID-19 vaccine. Points from the study as a whole: Across the whole spike, CD4 TCRs peaked at regions 160-218 and 743-854. Two AZD1222 administrations were followed by greater Spike-specific TCR breadth and depth. Targeting of unmutated variant regions was reportedly seen in nearly half of spike-specific TCRs. The donors showed a predominance of white British ancestry and of females, with possible underestimation of clonal diversity.

V was clipped by 3 bases and J by 5 bases, with 17 bases between them. The CDR3 runs 16 residues. The germline CDR1 and CDR2 sequences are KGHSH and LQKENI. Regarding this clone: The antigen is unknown.

Sequenced by immunoSEQ multiplex PCR; TCRdb stores in-frame clones only, minus some. The profile shows about 160,000 clones, roughly 94% of them singletons. This TCR was recovered from an adult in good health. Specimen: peripheral blood, collected on day 0 of MenACWY control vaccination. This chain joins TRBV18 and TRBJ1-5, with D maybe TRBD1 (5 bases). CDR3 in DNA: TGTGCCAGCTCACCTTTGGGAAGGGGTGGTTATCAGCCCCAGCATTTT. Residues: CASSPLGRGGYQPQHF.